A single TCR beta chain is shown here with its context. This clonotype turned up a few times. Its binding antigen is unknown. No much larger clonotype is one base removed from it; base qualities were not supplied. The TCR beta CDR3 regions were amplified from the RNA transcripts. For the first round of RT-PCR on the TCR CDR3, the HTBI primer set was used together with the Qiagen OneStep RT-PCR kit. The libraries were constructed in a second round of multiplex PCR and then size-selected and purified. Libraries were sequenced paired-end with 100 bp reads on an Illumina HiSeq2000. In the original analysis: SOAPnuke was used to process the raw data, removing reads that contained adapters or uncalled bases, had a mean Phred below 15, or lacked an exact match to the constant primer or identifier. COPE v1.2.5 was used to merge high-quality paired reads, and clonotypes were defined as unique nucleotide sequences. MiTCR v1.1 was used to align clonotypes to the IMGT TRBV, TRBD and TRBJ reference segments. The analysis was restricted to V-J combinations with a frequency above 0.0001, which together covered about 99% of the repertoires. The TCS score was defined as the ratio of F50 (clonal expansion) to E x V (chaos), calculated using BLOSUM62-based TCRdist between CDR3 peptides within each V-J. Welch's t-statistics and random forest reduced around 510 V-J features to around 14, which were used in a naive Bayes classifier (R e1071). The public reads were quality trimmed at Q25 with fastp and then assembled into clones with MiXCR by TCRdb, keeping productive beta chains. A single entry per CDR3 protein holds the most common genes and DNA from its merged rows. The V and J calls reflect TCRdb's pipeline rather than the authors' work. For this sample there are 400,000 to 450,000 distinct CDR3 sequences; about 15% appear just once. The top ten clonotypes cover about 13% of the sample.

The germline V gene (reference sequence) gives CDR1 as MNHEY and CDR2 as SMNVEV. From its cysteine to its phenylalanine, the CDR3 spans 14 amino acids. The sequence is cut down to CDR3 DNA, 42 bases in frame from base 1. At the junction V is shortened by 3 bases and J by 2 bases, with 10 bases in between. The sample belongs to a study of T cells in Graves' hyperthyroidism and ophthalmopathy (dated by TCRdb to between 2018 and 2021). For context, the study as a whole: Peripheral blood was collected at initial diagnosis, before any treatment. TCR V-J signatures able to tell the groups apart were searched for in a discovery cohort of 95 to 100 patients, of whom fewer than 45 had Graves' ophthalmopathy and 55 to 65 had stable Graves' hyperthyroidism. Prospective prediction of ophthalmopathy was tested in an independent validation cohort consisting of 18 to 20 hyperthyroidism patients and 15 or so patients who later progressed to ophthalmopathy. The 100 discovery patients were randomly split 7:3 into training and test sets. In addition, the study compared T-cell repertoires in thyroid tissue and in blood from a handful of Graves' hyperthyroidism patients. Once sampling was done, hyperthyroidism patients were given methimazole at a starting dose of 30 mg daily, whereas ophthalmopathy patients were given high-dose intravenous methylprednisolone. TCR Vbeta CDR3 sequencing of approximately 140 peripheral blood samples (around 45 ophthalmopathy, some 75 hyperthyroidism and approximately 17 progressor patients) is reported in the paper. On the study overall, not on this receptor specifically: Most expanded thyroid clonotypes (frequency above 0.001) were also found in blood, which suggests that blood repertoires may mirror thyroid immune responses. Sample size was not statistically predetermined, and investigators were not blinded to group allocation. A 13 V-J signature model separated ophthalmopathy from stable hyperthyroidism, with approximately 87% sensitivity and 81.08% specificity in cross-validation and 80%/75% in testing. In validation, the model predicted progression to ophthalmopathy with 65% to 71% sensitivity and 72% to 85% specificity, a median of 6.5 months before onset.

Ophthalmopathy patients had moderately to severely active disease, Clinical Activity Score of at least 3, NOSPECS grade of at least 4, and duration under 3 months. Exclusion was applied to patients with uncontrolled infections, other autoimmune diseases, pregnancy or lactation. Diagnoses were based on clinical symptoms, serum thyroxine and TRAb, thyroid ultrasound and orbital computed tomography. PBMCs were isolated from about 10 ml of fresh peripheral blood by Ficoll-Paque density gradient centrifugation. Total RNA was extracted using Trizol reagent, and RNA quality was assessed on an Agilent 2100 Bioanalyzer.

Sequencing was performed on blood. The source of this sequence is a man between 18 and 35 years old with Graves' ophthalmopathy. The chain joins TRBV27 to TRBJ1-1, with TRBD1 tentatively as D gene (6 bases match). The CDR3 reads as follows: CASSFLDSNTEAFF. The sequenced DNA is TGTGCCAGCAGTTTCTTGGACAGCAACACTGAAGCTTTCTTT.